The 14 T cell receptor beta chains presented below share a single source sample, sequenced in a study of CD8+ T cells in alopecia areata. The authors extracted RNA and reverse transcribed it into cDNA as the sequencing template. Measured with immunoSEQ multiplex PCR; TCRdb has only the in-frame clones, and not every one. This sample carries around 140,000 clones, around 87% of them seen once, and the ten largest clones take about 15%. This material consisted of CD8+ T cells sorted from blood, taken at week 0. These receptors originate from a human donor with alopecia areata.

The V call is TRBV2, the J call TRBJ2-7, with 11 nucleotides matching TRBD1. Germline V gene lookup returns CDR1 SNHLY and CDR2 FYNNEI. This CDR3 comprises 14 residues. V lost 5 bases, J lost 7 bases, and 7 bases stayed unmatched. The CDR3 loop is CASSLGQGALEQYF. The CDR3, as DNA: TGTGCCAGCAGTCTAGGACAGGGGGCGCTTGAGCAGTACTTC.

This rearrangement joins TRBV29-1 to TRBJ2-3; TRBD1 agrees at 9 bases. The germline V gene has CDR1 SQVTM and CDR2 ANQGSEA. V shed 2 bases, J shed 4 bases, and the junction held 4 bases outside the gene matches. CDR3 length: 14 amino acids. Written as DNA, the CDR3 is TGCAGCGTTGAAAAGGACAGGGGCCCAGATACGCAGTATTTT. This codes for CSVEKDRGPDTQYF.

The V and J genes are TRBV14 and TRBJ2-7, with D tentatively TRBD2 (7 bases). This CDR3 comprises 16 residues. In germline, CDR1 is SGHDN, CDR2 FVKESK. V lost 5 bases and J lost 0, with 17 bases in between. The CDR3, as DNA: TGTGCCAGCAGCGGAGGGGGGGTATTCAGCTCCTACGAGCAGTACTTC. It is translated as CASSGGGVFSSYEQYF.

The chain has TRBV10-2 and TRBJ2-7, with unresolved D. Germline V gene sequence: CDR1 WSHSY, CDR2 SAAADI. The CDR3 runs 11 residues. The V gene lost 0 bases and the J gene lost 6 bases, with 3 bases spanning the gap. The CDR3 here is CASSESPEQYF. The DNA for the CDR3 is TGCGCCAGCAGTGAGTCCCCCGAGCAGTACTTC.

J is TRBJ2-7 and V is TRBV7-8, with D possibly TRBD2 on 5 matching bases. Germline values: CDR1 SGHVS, CDR2 FQNEAQ. Trimming stripped 5 bases from V and 6 bases from J, with 17 bases between. This CDR3 has 14 amino acids. CDR3 nucleotide sequence: TGTGCCAGCAGCGCTAGCCTTGGGCCCCTCGAGCAGTACTTC. Its translation: CASSASLGPLEQYF.

Regarding this clone: This specimen includes other DNA sequences encoding the same CDR3. This rearrangement joins TRBV30 to TRBJ2-1; 7 bases agree with TRBD1. V lost 1 base to trimming and J lost 7 bases; unmatched junction nucleotides: 1. Per germline, CDR1 GTSNPN and CDR2 SVGIG (reference sequence). The CDR3 is made up of 12 amino acids. The CDR3 sequence: CAWSATGNEQFF. The CDR3 nucleotides are TGTGCCTGGAGTGCGACAGGGAATGAGCAGTTCTTC.

The rearrangement joins TRBV10-3 to TRBJ2-2; D gene uncertain. V was cut by 0 bases and J by 6 bases, with 8 bases left in between. The CDR3 spans 14 residues. Germline V gives CDR1 ENHRY, CDR2 SYGVKD. CDR3 amino acids: CAISESNRAGELFF. The CDR3 DNA reads TGTGCCATCAGTGAGTCGAATAGGGCCGGGGAGCTGTTTTTT.

Remarks on this clone: This sample includes further DNA sequences coding for the same CDR3. The chain employs TRBV9 and TRBJ2-2, with 10 bases fitting TRBD2. The length of the CDR3 is 16 residues. Trimming took 3 bases from V and 3 from J; bases not matched to a gene: 5. The germline V gene has CDR1 SGDLS and CDR2 YYNGEE. CDR3: CASSGSGTSDTGELFF. CDR3 DNA sequence: TGTGCCAGCAGCGGCTCCGGGACTAGCGACACCGGGGAGCTGTTTTTT.

This rearrangement joins TRBV5-4 to TRBJ2-5; 7 nucleotides line up with TRBD1. This CDR3 is 15 amino acids long. V trimming: 5 bases; J trimming: 1 base; junction bases outside the gene matches: 8. Per the germline V gene, CDR1 is SGHNT and CDR2 is YYREEE (reference sequence). The CDR3 sequence is CASRHRTGIQETQYF. For the CDR3, the DNA is TGTGCCAGCAGACATCGGACAGGCATCCAAGAGACCCAGTACTTC.

The chain links TRBV29-1 to TRBJ2-7; TRBD1 might be the D (5 bases). V lost 1 base and J lost 2, with 12 bases in between. CDR1 and CDR2 (germline): SQVTM, ANQGSEA. The CDR3 consists of 14 residues. The CDR3 bases are TGCAGCGTTGAAGCCCCAGGGAACCCCTACGAGCAGTACTTC. This translates into CSVEAPGNPYEQYF.

The chain links TRBV13 to TRBJ2-7; 8 bases map to TRBD2. The V gene's germline CDR1 is PRHDT and CDR2 FYEKMQ (reference sequence). The CDR3 extends over 16 amino acids. J lost 5 bases, V lost 5 bases, and 14 bases had no gene match. The CDR3 sequence: CASSPSGPELVDEQYF. CDR3 sequence (DNA): TGTGCCAGCAGCCCTAGCGGGCCTGAACTCGTGGACGAGCAGTACTTC. Full variable domain (remainder filled in from reference TRBV13 and TRBJ2-7): AAGVIQSPRHLIKEKRETATLKCYPIPRHDTVYWYQQGPGQDPQFLISFYEKMQSDKGSIPDRFSAQQFSDYHSELNMSSLELGDSALYFCASSPSGPELVDEQYFGPGTRLTVT.

The CDR3 here is CASSEDRGQETQYF. Here the CDR3 DNA reads TGTGCCAGCAGCGAGGACAGGGGGCAAGAGACCCAGTACTTC. This chain links TRBV7-2 with TRBJ2-5; 10 bases line up with TRBD1. J gave up 2 bases and V 5 bases, and 2 bases lay outside the gene matches. Germline values: CDR1 SGHTA, CDR2 FQGNSA. The CDR3 length is 14 residues. Variable domain in full (rest from reference TRBV7-2 and TRBJ2-5): GAGVSQSPSNKVTEKGKDVELRCDPISGHTALYWYRQSLGQGLEFLIYFQGNSAPDKSGLPSDRFSAERTGGSVSTLTIQRTQQEDSAVYLCASSEDRGQETQYFGPGTRLLVL.

The rearrangement links TRBV12-5 to TRBJ2-7; D is possibly TRBD1 (6 bases). Germline V gene lookup returns CDR1 LGHNT and CDR2 FRNRAP. Between the trimmed V and J ends, which lost 0 bases and 0 bases, there was a span of 15 bases. The CDR3 is 17 residues long. The CDR3 here is CASGLVPGTTSSYEQYF. For the CDR3, the DNA is TGTGCTAGTGGTTTGGTACCCGGGACAACTAGCTCCTACGAGCAGTACTTC.

This clone was observed once. CDR3 protein: CASSSTTGLGGEQYF. In DNA form, the CDR3 reads TGTGCCAGCAGCTCCACAACTGGACTAGGTGGCGAGCAGTACTTC. V is TRBV7-8 and J is TRBJ2-7, with TRBD2 identical over 7 bases. From germline, CDR1 is SGHVS and CDR2 FQNEAQ. The CDR3 length is 15 residues. V gave up 4 bases and J gave up 6 bases; unmatched junction bases: 12.